These T cell receptor beta chains were read from a single sample in a study of shared clonotypes between healthy human individuals. TCRdb's copy holds only in-frame clones and misses some; the assay was immunoSEQ multiplex PCR. Among about 520,000 clones, 81% were seen once, and the ten largest hold approximately 11%. Sequenced material: PBMCs. The receptor set was obtained from a woman aged 40 to 50 in good health. Some clones in this sample may be carry-over from other donors' samples. Both conserved end residues are part of each CDR3. The D gene is left open where the match is weak. Clone size is stated in some rows and not others, as once, few, many or a class when expanded.

j_call d_call v_call clone_size cdr3_nt cdr3_aa
TRBJ1-4 TRBD1 TRBV7-9 . TGTGCCAGTAGACAGGGGGGTGAAAAACTGTTTTTT CASRQGGEKLFF
TRBJ2-7 TRBD1 TRBV5-5 once TGTGCCAGCAGCTTGTGGCGGACAGGGGACGAGCAGTACTTC CASSLWRTGDEQYF
TRBJ2-3 TRBD2 TRBV7-2 . TGTGCCAGCAGCTTAGTTACTAGCGGGAGTTATCATACGCAGTATTTT CASSLVTSGSYHTQYF
TRBJ1-5 TRBD1 TRBV6-4 few TGTGCCAGCAGGAGTACACTACAGGGGCGCAAGAATCAGCCCCAGCATTTT CASRSTLQGRKNQPQHF
TRBJ2-4 . TRBV21-1 . TGTGCCAGCAGCAAAGGTAGGTCGGGAGGCCGTAGCCGGGCCAAAAACATTCAGTACTTC CASSKGRSGGRSRAKNIQYF
TRBJ2-1 TRBD2 TRBV11-3 . TGTGCCAGCAGCCAAAGACTAGCGGCTTACAATGAGCAGTTCTTC CASSQRLAAYNEQFF
TRBJ2-7 TRBD2 TRBV7-2 . TGTGCCAGCAGCCCCCGGGGGGGCGGGAGGACCTACGAGCAGTACTTC CASSPRGGGRTYEQYF
TRBJ2-7 TRBD1 TRBV5-1 . TGCGCCAGCAGCCAAGGACAGGGGGTTTCGAGAGAGCAGTACTTC CASSQGQGVSREQYF
TRBJ2-5 . TRBV9 . TGTGCCAGCAGCGTCCGACCGGAAGAGACCCAGTACTTC CASSVRPEETQYF
TRBJ1-2 . TRBV5-1 . TGCGCCAGCTCGGGCACAGGGAGGGATGGCTACACCTTC CASSGTGRDGYTF
TRBJ2-7 TRBD1 TRBV11-2 . TGTGCCAGCAGCCTACGGACAGGGGCGTACGAGCAGTACTTC CASSLRTGAYEQYF
TRBJ2-3 TRBD1 TRBV7-9 . TGTGCCAGCAGCTTAGGTCCAGGGGGCGGCACAGATACGCAGTATTTT CASSLGPGGGTDTQYF
TRBJ2-1 TRBD1 TRBV19 once TGTGCCAGTAGTATAGTAACGGGACAGGGTGGTAATGAGCAGTTCTTC CASSIVTGQGGNEQFF
TRBJ2-7 . TRBV5-7 . TGTGCCAGCAGCTTGGACCGGGACGGCGAGCAGTACTTC CASSLDRDGEQYF
TRBJ1-2 . TRBV27 . TGTGCCAGCAGTTTAAACAGGAACTATGGCTACACCTTC CASSLNRNYGYTF
TRBJ2-3 . TRBV4-1 . TGCGCCAGCAGCCAACCCGCGGGACCCCCTACAGATACGCAGTATTTT CASSQPAGPPTDTQYF
TRBJ1-2 . TRBV6-6 many TGTGCCAGCAGTTACGAGGGAGAAGGCTATGGCTACACCTTC CASSYEGEGYGYTF
TRBJ2-3 . TRBV11-2 many TGTGCCAGCAGCTTAGAAGGGACTCACACAGATACGCAGTATTTT CASSLEGTHTDTQYF
TRBJ2-7 . TRBV7-6 . TGTGCCAGCAGCTCGGGACTCAGCTACGAGCAGTACTTC CASSSGLSYEQYF
TRBJ2-3 . TRBV19 . TGTGCCAGTAAGCGGACAGAGCAGAACACAGATACGCAGTATTTT CASKRTEQNTDTQYF
TRBJ2-7 . TRBV29-1 . TGCAGCGTTTTGGGTGGAGGGACCGAGCAGTACTTC CSVLGGGTEQYF
TRBJ2-6 . TRBV4-3 . TGCGCCAGCAGCCAAGGATTCTTGGACACGGCTGGGGCCAACGTCCTGACTTTC CASSQGFLDTAGANVLTF
TRBJ1-2 . TRBV11-2 . TGTGCCAGCAGCTCGCCCCGGGACAAGGCCAGAGGGGGTAACTATGGCTACACCTTC CASSSPRDKARGGNYGYTF
TRBJ1-5 . TRBV7-9 . TGTGCCAGCAGCTCCGACGGGGCGATCAATCAGCCCCAGCATTTT CASSSDGAINQPQHF
TRBJ1-2 . TRBV19 once TGTGCCAGTAACACGGACGGCACTCGGGGCTATGGCTACACCTTC CASNTDGTRGYGYTF
TRBJ1-4 . TRBV2 . TGTGCCAGCAGTACCCAGGGAGCAACTAATGAAAAACTGTTTTTT CASSTQGATNEKLFF
TRBJ2-1 TRBD2 TRBV19 . TGTGCCAGTAGTATGGGAGGGTACCTTTACAATGAGCAGTTCTTC CASSMGGYLYNEQFF
TRBJ2-7 . TRBV7-8 once TGTGCCAGCAGCCCCGGGACACGGAGTTACGAGCAGTACTTC CASSPGTRSYEQYF
TRBJ2-2 . TRBV5-1 . TGCGCCAGCAGCTTGGAAGCTAGGGGGACGGGGGAGCTGTTTTTT CASSLEARGTGELFF
TRBJ2-1 TRBD1 TRBV5-1 once TGCGCCAGCAGCTATAACCGGGACAGGGGATTTGGTGAGCAGTTCTTC CASSYNRDRGFGEQFF
TRBJ2-2 TRBD1 TRBV5-6 . TGTGCCAGCAGCGACGACAGGGAAATTATCACCGGGGAGCTGTTTTTT CASSDDREIITGELFF
TRBJ2-2 . TRBV6-6 once TGTGCAAGCAGGTCAGGGGCGGACACCGGGGAGCTGTTTTTT CASRSGADTGELFF
TRBJ2-7 . TRBV27 . TGTGCCAGCAGTAAAACCGGGATCTACTCCGAGCAGTACTTC CASSKTGIYSEQYF
TRBJ1-4 TRBD1 TRBV9 . TGTGCCAGCAGCGGCAGACAGGGGCCAGGGGAAAAACTGTTTTTT CASSGRQGPGEKLFF
TRBJ1-1 . TRBV11-2 once TGTGCCAGCAGCTTAATGCGCAGGAACACTGAAGCTTTCTTT CASSLMRRNTEAFF
TRBJ2-7 . TRBV4-1 once TGCGCCAGCAGCCAAGATAGAGGCCTGGTGGTAGGGTACGAGCAGTACTTC CASSQDRGLVVGYEQYF
TRBJ2-7 . TRBV2 . TGTGCCAGCAGTAAATCCGGGATCTACGAGCAGTACTTC CASSKSGIYEQYF
TRBJ2-1 TRBD2 TRBV19 . TGTGCCAGTAGTATACGTCTAGCGGGAGGATTCAATGAGCAGTTCTTC CASSIRLAGGFNEQFF
TRBJ2-7 TRBD2 TRBV6-1 few TGTGCCAGTAGACAGGGACTAGCGGGAGGGAACGAGCAGTACTTC CASRQGLAGGNEQYF
TRBJ2-2 . TRBV5-5 . TGTGCCAGCAGCCAGCTGGGTTCCACCGGGGAGCTGTTTTTT CASSQLGSTGELFF
TRBJ2-2 TRBD1 TRBV9 . TGTGCCAGCAGCGTGACAGGGGCGAACACCGGGGAGCTGTTTTTT CASSVTGANTGELFF
TRBJ2-3 . TRBV4-2 . TGTGCCAGCAGCCAAGATTCGCCGGACGCTTCGTTCACAGATACGCAGTATTTT CASSQDSPDASFTDTQYF
TRBJ2-5 TRBD1 TRBV5-4 . TGTGCCAGCGCACAAAGACAGGGAAGGGAGACCCAGTACTTC CASAQRQGRETQYF
TRBJ1-1 . TRBV14 . TGTGCCAGCAGCGCACTAGCAGGGTTCTTAGGGAACACTGAAGCTTTCTTT CASSALAGFLGNTEAFF
TRBJ1-1 TRBD1 TRBV11-3 . TGTGCCAGCAGCCCACCAGTAGTCGGACAGGTGATGAACACTGAAGCTTTCTTT CASSPPVVGQVMNTEAFF
TRBJ1-1 . TRBV10-3 . TGTGCCATCAGGGACAGCTTGAACACTGAAGCTTTCTTT CAIRDSLNTEAFF
TRBJ1-2 TRBD1 TRBV29-1 few TGCAGCGTTGAGGCTCCGGGACAGGCGACATTCTATGGCTACACCTTC CSVEAPGQATFYGYTF
TRBJ2-7 TRBD1 TRBV6-5 . TGTGCCAGCAGCCGTAACAGGGGGCTGGATGAGCAGTACTTC CASSRNRGLDEQYF
TRBJ1-1 . TRBV28 . TGTGCCAGCAGTTTCTCCAGGGGCGTGATGAACACTGAAGCTTTCTTT CASSFSRGVMNTEAFF
TRBJ2-3 TRBD2 TRBV4-2 few TGTGCCAGCAGCCAAGGGGGGGGACCAGATACGCAGTATTTT CASSQGGGPDTQYF
TRBJ1-2 TRBD1 TRBV28 . TGTGCCAGCAGTTCCCCGGGAGGGGGCGATGGCTACACCTTC CASSSPGGGDGYTF
TRBJ2-7 . TRBV6-6 . TGTGCCAGCAGTTTCGAGTATAGAGGGCAGTACTTC CASSFEYRGQYF
TRBJ1-5 . TRBV6-1 . TGTGCCAGCAGAGGGACCAACAATCAGCCCCAGCGTTTT CASRGTNNQPQRF